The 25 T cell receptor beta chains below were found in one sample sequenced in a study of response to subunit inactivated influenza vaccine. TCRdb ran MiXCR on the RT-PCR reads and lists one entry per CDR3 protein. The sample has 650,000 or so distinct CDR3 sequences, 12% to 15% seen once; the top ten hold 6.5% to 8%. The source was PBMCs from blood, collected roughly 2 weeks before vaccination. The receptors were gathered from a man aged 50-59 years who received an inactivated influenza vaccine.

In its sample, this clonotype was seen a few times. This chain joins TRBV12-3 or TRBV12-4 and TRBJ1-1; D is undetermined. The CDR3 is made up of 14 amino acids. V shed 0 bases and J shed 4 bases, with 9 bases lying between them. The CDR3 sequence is CASSLAGLSTEAFF. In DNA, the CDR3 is TGTGCCAGCAGTTTAGCAGGGTTGAGCACTGAAGCTTTCTTT.

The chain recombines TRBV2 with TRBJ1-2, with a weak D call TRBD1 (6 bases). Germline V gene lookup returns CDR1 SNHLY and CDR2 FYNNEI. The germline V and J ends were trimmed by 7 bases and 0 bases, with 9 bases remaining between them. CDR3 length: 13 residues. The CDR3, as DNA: TGTGCCAGCACACAGGGAACTAACTATGGCTACACCTTC. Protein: CASTQGTNYGYTF. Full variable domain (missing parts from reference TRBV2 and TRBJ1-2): EPEVTQTPSHQVTQMGQEVILRCVPISNHLYFYWYRQILGQKVEFLVSFYNNEISEKSEIFDDQFSVERPDGSNFTLKIRSTKLEDSAMYFCASTQGTNYGYTFGSGTRLTVV.

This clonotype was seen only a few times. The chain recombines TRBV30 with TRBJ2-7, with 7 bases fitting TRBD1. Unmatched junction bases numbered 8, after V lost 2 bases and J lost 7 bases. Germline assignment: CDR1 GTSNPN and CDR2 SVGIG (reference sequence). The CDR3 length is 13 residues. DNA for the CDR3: TGTGCCTGGAGTTCGACAGGGCCGGAAGAGCAGTACTTC. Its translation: CAWSSTGPEEQYF.

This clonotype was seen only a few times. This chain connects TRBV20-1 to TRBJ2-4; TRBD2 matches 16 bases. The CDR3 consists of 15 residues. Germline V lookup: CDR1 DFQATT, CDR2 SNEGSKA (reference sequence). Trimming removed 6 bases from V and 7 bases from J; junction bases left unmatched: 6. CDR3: CSAPGLAGGPNIQYF. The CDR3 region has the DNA TGCAGTGCACCGGGACTAGCGGGAGGGCCGAACATTCAGTACTTC.

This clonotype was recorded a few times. The CDR3 here is CASSHSRGNEQYF. Here the CDR3 DNA reads TGTGCCAGCAGTCATTCGAGGGGGAACGAGCAGTACTTC. The chain recombines TRBV7-9 with TRBJ2-7; TRBD1 might be the D (6 bases). Trimming left V 6 bases short and J 5 bases short, with 14 bases between. The germline CDR1 and CDR2 sequences are SEHNR and FQNEAQ (reference sequence). The CDR3 totals 13 residues.

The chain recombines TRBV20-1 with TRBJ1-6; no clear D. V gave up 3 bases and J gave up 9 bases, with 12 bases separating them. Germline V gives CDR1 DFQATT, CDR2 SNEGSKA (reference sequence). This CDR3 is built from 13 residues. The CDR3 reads CSARSEGGSPLHF. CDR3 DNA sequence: TGCAGTGCTAGGTCAGAGGGAGGTTCACCCCTCCACTTT.

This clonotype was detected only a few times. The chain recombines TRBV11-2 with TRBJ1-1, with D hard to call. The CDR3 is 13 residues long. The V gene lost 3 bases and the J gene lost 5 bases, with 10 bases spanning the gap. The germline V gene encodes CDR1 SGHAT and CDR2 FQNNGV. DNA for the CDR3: TGTGCCAGCAGCTTTAATACGCTTACTGAAGCTTTCTTT. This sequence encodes CASSFNTLTEAFF.

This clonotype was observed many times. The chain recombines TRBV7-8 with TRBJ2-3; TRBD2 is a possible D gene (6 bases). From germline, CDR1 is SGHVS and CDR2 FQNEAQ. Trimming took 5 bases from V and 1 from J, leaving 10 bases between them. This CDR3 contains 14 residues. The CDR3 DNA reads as TGTGCCAGCAGCATTAGCGGTCGCACAGATACGCAGTATTTT. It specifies CASSISGRTDTQYF. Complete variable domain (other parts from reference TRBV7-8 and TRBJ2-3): GAGVSQSPRYKVAKRGQDVALRCDPISGHVSLFWYQQALGQGPEFLTYFQNEAQLDKSGLPSDRFFAERPEGSVSTLKIQRTQQEDSAVYLCASSISGRTDTQYFGPGTRLTVL.

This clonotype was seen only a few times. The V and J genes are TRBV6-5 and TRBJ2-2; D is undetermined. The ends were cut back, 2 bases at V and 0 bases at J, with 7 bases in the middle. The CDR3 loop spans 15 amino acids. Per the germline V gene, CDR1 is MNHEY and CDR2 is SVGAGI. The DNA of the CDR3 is TGTGCCAGCAGTTACACTATGACGAACACCGGGGAGCTGTTTTTT. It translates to CASSYTMTNTGELFF.

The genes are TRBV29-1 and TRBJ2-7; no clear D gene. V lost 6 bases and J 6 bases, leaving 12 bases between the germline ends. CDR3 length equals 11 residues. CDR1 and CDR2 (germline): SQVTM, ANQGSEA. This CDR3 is CSVTPAPEQYF. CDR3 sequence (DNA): TGCAGCGTGACACCCGCGCCCGAGCAGTACTTC.

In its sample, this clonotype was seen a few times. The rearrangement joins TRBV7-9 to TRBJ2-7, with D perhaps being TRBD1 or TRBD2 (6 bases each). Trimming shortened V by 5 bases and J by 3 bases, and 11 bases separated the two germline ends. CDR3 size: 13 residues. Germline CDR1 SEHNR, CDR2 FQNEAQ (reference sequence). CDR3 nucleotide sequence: TGTGCCAGCAGCGGAGGGGGGATCTACGAGCAGTACTTC. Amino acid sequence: CASSGGGIYEQYF.

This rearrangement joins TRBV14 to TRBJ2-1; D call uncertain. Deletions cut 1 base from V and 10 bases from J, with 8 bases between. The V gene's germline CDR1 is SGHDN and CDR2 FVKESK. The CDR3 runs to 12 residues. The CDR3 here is CASSQGRKEQFF. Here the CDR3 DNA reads TGTGCCAGCAGCCAAGGGCGGAAGGAGCAGTTCTTC.

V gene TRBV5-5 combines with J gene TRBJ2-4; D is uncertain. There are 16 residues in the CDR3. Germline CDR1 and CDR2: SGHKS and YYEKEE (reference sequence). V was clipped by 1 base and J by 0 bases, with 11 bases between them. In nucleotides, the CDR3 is TGTGCCAGCAGCTTGTTCAGCCTGCTAGCCAAAAACATTCAGTACTTC. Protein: CASSLFSLLAKNIQYF.

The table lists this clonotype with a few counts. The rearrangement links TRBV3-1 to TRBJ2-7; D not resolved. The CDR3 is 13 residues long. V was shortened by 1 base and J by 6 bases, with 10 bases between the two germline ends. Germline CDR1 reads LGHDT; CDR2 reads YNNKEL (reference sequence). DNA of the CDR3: TGTGCCAGCAGCCAAGTGCGGTCTTCCGAGCAGTACTTC. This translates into CASSQVRSSEQYF.

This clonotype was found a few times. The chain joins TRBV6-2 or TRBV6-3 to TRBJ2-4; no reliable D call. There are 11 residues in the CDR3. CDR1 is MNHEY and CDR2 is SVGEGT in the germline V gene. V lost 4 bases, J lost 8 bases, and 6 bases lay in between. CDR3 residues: CASSSRYIQYF. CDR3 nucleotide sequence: TGTGCCAGCAGTTCCAGATACATTCAGTACTTC.

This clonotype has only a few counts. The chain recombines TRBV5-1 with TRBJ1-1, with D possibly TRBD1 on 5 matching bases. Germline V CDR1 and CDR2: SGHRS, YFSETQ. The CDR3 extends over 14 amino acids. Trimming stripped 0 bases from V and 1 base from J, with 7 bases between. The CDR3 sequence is CASSLGTKNTEAFF. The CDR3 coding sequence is TGCGCCAGCAGCTTGGGGACAAAGAACACTGAAGCTTTCTTT.

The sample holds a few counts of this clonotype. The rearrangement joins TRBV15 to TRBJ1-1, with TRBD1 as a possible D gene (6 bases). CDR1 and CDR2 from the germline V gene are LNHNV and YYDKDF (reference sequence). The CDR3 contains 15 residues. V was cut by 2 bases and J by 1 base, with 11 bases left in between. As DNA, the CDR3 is TGTGCCACCAGCAGACAGGGGTTTCGGAACACTGAAGCTTTCTTT. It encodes CATSRQGFRNTEAFF.

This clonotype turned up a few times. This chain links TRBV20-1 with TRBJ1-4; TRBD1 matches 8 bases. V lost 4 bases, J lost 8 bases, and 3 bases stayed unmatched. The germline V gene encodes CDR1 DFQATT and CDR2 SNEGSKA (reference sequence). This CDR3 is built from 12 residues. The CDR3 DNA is TGCAGTGCTACAGGGGGCGCGGAAAAACTGTTTTTT. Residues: CSATGGAEKLFF.

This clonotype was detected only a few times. CDR3 region: CASSQVQRTEAFF. The CDR3 DNA sequence: TGTGCCAGCAGCCAAGTTCAGCGCACTGAAGCTTTCTTT. This chain links TRBV14 with TRBJ1-1, with D uncertain. Looked up from germline, CDR1 is SGHDN and CDR2 is FVKESK. The CDR3 sequence is 13 residues long. With 1 base removed from V and 4 bases from J, the gap between germline ends came to 7 bases.

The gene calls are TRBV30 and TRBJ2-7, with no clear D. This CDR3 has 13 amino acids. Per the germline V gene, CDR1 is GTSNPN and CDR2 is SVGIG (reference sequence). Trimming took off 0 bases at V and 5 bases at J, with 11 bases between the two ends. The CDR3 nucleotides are TGTGCCTGGAGTGTACACAGCCCCAACGAGCAGTACTTC. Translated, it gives CAWSVHSPNEQYF.

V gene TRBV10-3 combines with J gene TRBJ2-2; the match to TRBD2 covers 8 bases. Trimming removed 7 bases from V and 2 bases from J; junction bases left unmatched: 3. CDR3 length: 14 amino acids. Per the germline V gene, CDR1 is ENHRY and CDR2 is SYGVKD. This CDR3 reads CAITAGENTGELFF. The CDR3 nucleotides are TGTGCCATCACAGCGGGGGAAAACACCGGGGAGCTGTTTTTT.

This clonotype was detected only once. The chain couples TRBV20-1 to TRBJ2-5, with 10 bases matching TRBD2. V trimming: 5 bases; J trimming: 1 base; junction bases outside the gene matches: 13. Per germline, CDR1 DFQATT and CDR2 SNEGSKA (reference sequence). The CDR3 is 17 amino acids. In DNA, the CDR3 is TGCAGTGCTGGAACTAGCGGGGAAGACTATGGCCAAGAGACCCAGTACTTC. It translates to CSAGTSGEDYGQETQYF.

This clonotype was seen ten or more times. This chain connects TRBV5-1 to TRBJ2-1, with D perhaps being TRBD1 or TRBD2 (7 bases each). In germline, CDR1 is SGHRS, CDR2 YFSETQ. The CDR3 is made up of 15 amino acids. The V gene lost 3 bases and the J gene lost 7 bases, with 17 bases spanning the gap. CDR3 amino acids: CASSSVRGGWNEQFF. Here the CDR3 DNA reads TGCGCCAGCAGCTCCGTCAGGGGGGGATGGAATGAGCAGTTCTTC.

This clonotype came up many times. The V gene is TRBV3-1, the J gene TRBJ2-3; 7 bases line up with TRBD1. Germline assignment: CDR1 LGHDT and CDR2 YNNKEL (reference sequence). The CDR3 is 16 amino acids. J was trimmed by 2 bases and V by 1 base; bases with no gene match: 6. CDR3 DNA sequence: TGTGCCAGCAGCCAAGGCAGAGGGGGCTACACAGATACGCAGTATTTT. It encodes CASSQGRGGYTDTQYF.

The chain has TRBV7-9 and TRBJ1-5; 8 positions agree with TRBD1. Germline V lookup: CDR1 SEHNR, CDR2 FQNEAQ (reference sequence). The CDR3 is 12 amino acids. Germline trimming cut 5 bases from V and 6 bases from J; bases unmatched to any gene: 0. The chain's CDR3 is CASSTGGQPQHF. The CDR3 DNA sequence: TGTGCCAGCAGCACAGGGGGTCAGCCCCAGCATTTT.